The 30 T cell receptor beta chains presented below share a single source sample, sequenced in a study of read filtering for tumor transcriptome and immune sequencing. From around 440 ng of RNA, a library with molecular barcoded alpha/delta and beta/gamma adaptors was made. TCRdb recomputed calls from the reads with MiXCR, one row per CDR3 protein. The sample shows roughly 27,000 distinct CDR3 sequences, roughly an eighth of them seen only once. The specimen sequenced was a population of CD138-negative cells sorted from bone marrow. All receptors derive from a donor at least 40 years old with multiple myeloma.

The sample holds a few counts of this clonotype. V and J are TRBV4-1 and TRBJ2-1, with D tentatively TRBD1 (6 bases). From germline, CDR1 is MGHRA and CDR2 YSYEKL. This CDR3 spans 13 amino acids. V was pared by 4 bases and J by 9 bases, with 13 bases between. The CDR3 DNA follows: TGCGCCAGCAGCCTCGTGGGGGCGGGTGAGCAGTTCTTC. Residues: CASSLVGAGEQFF.

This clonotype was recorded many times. CDR3 amino acids: CASSLRGGSSYEQYF. The CDR3 nucleotides are TGTGCCAGCAGTCTGAGGGGGGGTAGCTCCTACGAGCAGTACTTC. J is TRBJ2-7 and V is TRBV12-3 or TRBV12-4; the D gene is possibly TRBD2 (7 bases). This CDR3 has 15 residues. The V gene lost 5 bases and the J gene lost 0 bases, with 14 bases spanning the gap.

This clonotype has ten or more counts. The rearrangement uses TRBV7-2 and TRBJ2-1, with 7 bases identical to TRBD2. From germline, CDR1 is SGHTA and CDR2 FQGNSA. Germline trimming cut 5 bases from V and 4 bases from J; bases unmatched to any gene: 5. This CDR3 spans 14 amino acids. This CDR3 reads CASSPGRAYNEQFF. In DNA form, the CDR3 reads TGTGCCAGCAGCCCGGGGAGGGCTTACAATGAGCAGTTCTTC.

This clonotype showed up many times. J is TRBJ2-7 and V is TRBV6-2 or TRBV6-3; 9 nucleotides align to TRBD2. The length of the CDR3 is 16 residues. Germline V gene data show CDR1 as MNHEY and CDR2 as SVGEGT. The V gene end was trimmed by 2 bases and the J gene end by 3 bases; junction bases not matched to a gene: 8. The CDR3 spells CASSYESSGDGYEQYF. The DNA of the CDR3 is TGTGCCAGCAGTTACGAGTCTAGCGGGGACGGCTACGAGCAGTACTTC.

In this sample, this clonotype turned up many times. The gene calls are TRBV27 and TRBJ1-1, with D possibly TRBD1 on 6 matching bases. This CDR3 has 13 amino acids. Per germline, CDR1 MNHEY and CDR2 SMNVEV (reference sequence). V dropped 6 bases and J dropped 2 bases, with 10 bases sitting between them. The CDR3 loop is CASRPQGNTEAFF. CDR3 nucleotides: TGTGCCAGCAGACCACAGGGTAACACTGAAGCTTTCTTT.

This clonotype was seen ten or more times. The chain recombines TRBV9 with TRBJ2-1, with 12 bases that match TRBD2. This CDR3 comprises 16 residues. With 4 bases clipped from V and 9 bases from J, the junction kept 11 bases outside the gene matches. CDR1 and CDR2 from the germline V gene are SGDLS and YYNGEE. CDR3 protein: CASSLRTSGISAEQFF. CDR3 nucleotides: TGTGCCAGCAGCTTGAGGACTAGCGGGATATCAGCTGAGCAGTTCTTC.

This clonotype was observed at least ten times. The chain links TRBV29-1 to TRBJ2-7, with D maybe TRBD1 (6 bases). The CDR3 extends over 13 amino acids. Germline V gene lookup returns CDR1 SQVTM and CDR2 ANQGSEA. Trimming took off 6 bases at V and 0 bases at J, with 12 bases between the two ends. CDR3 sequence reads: CSVRDINSYEQYF. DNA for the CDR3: TGCAGCGTCCGGGACATTAACTCCTACGAGCAGTACTTC.

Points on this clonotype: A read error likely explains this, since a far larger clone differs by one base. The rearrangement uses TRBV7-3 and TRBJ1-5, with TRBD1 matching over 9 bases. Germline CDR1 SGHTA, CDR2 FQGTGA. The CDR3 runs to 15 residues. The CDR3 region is CASSYRGRNNRPQHF. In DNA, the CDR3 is TGTGCCAGCAGCTACAGGGGGCGAAACAATCGGCCCCAGCATTTT.

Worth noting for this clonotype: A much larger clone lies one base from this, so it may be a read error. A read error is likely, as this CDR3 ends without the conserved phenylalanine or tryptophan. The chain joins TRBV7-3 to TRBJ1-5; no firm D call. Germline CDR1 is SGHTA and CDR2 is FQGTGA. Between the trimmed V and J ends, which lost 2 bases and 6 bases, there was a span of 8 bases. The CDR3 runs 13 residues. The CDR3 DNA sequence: TGTGCCAGCAGCTTATTCCGCGGTCAGCCCCAGCATTTA. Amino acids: CASSLFRGQPQHL.

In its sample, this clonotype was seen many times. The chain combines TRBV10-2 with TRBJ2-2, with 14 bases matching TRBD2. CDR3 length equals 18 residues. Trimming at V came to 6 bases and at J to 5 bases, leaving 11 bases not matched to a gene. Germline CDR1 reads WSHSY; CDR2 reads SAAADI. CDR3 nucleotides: TGCGCCAGCAGGAGGGGGACTAGCGGGAGTCCCGGGACCGGGGAGCTGTTTTTT. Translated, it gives CASRRGTSGSPGTGELFF.

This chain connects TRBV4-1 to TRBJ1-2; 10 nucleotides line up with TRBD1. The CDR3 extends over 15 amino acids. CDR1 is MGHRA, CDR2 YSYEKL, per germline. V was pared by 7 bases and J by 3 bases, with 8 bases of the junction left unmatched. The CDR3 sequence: CASILSGTGDYGYTF. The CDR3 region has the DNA TGCGCCAGCATCCTATCCGGGACAGGGGACTATGGCTACACCTTC.

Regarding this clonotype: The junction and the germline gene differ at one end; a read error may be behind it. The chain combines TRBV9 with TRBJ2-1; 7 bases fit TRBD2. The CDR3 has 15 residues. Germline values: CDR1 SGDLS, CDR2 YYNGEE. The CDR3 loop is CASSVGQGGVNEQLF. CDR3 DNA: TGTGCCAGCAGCGTAGGGCAGGGAGGGGTCAATGAGCAGCTCTTC.

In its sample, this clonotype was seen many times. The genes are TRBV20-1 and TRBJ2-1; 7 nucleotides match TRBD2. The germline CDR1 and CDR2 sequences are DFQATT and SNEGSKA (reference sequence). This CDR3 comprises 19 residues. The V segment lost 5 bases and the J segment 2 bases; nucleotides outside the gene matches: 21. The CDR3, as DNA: TGCAGTGCTCACTCGTCCTTAAGCGGGAAGCCTTTAACCTACAATGAGCAGTTCTTC. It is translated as CSAHSSLSGKPLTYNEQFF.

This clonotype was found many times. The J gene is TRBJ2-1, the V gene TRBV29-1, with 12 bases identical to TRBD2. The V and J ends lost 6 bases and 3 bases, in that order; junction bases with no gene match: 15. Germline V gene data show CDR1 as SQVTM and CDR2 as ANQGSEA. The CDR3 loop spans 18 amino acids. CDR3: CSVRTLAGGGWYYNEQFF. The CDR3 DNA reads TGCAGCGTCCGAACACTAGCGGGAGGAGGGTGGTACTACAATGAGCAGTTCTTC.

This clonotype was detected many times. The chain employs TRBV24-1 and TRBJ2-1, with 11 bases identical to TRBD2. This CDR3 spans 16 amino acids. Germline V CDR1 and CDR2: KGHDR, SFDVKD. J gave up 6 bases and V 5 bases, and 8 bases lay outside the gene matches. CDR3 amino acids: CATSAFSGRGPNEQFF. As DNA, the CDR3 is TGTGCCACCAGTGCCTTTAGCGGGAGGGGCCCCAATGAGCAGTTCTTC.

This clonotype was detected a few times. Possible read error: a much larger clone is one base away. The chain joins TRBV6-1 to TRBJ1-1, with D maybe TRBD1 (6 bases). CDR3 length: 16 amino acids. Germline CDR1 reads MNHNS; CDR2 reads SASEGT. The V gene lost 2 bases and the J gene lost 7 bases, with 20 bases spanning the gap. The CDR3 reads CASSEWSGAGSIEAFF. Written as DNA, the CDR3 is TGTGCCAGCAGTGAATGGTCAGGGGCGGGGAGCATTGAAGCTTTCTTT.

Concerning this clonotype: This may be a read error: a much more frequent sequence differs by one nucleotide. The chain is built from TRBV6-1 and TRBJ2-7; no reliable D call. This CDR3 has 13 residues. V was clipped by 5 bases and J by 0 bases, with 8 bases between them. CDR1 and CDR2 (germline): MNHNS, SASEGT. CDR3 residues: CASSYTASYEQYF. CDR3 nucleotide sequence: TGTGCCAGCAGTTACACAGCCTCCTACGAGCAGTACTTC.

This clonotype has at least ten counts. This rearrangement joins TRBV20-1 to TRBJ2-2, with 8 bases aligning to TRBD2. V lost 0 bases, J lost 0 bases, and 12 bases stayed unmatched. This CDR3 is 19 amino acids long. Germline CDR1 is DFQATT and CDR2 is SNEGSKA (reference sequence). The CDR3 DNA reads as TGCAGTGCTAGAGACGTCACGGGGGGGTCCCGTGCGAACACCGGGGAGCTGTTTTTT. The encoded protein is CSARDVTGGSRANTGELFF.

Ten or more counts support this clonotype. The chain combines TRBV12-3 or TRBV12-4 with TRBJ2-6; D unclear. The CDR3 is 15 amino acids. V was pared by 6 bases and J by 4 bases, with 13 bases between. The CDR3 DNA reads TGTGCCAGCAGCTGGGGTATAGGCGGGGCCAACGTCCTGACTTTC. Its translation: CASSWGIGGANVLTF.

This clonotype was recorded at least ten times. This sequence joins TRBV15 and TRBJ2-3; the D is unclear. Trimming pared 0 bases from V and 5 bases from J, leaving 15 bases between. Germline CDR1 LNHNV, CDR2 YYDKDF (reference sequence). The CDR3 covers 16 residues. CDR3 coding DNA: TGTGCCACCAGCAGAGATACGGCAGCCCGAGGAGATACGCAGTATTTT. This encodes CATSRDTAARGDTQYF.

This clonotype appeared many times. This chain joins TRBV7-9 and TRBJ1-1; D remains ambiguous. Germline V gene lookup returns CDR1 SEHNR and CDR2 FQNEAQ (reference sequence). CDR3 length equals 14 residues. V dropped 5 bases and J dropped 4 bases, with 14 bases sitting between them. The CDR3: CASSPQEESTEAFF. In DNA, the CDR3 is TGTGCCAGCAGCCCCCAAGAGGAAAGCACTGAAGCTTTCTTT.

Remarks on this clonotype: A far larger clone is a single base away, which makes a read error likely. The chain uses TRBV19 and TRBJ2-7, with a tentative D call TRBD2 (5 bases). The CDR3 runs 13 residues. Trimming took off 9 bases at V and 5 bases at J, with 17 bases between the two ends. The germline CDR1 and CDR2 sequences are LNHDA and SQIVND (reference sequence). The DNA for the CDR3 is TGTGCCAGCAGCTCAAGTAGCGTCCACGAGCAGTACTTC. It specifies CASSSSSVHEQYF.

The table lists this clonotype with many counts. CDR3 DNA sequence: TGCGCCAGCAGCCTGACAGGGTCCCTTTGGACCCAGTACTTC. It is translated as CASSLTGSLWTQYF. V usage is TRBV4-1 and J usage is TRBJ2-5; 7 nucleotides align to TRBD1. The J segment lost 7 bases and the V segment lost 4 bases, leaving 9 bases of the junction unmatched. The CDR3 extends over 14 amino acids. CDR1 is MGHRA and CDR2 is YSYEKL in the germline V gene.

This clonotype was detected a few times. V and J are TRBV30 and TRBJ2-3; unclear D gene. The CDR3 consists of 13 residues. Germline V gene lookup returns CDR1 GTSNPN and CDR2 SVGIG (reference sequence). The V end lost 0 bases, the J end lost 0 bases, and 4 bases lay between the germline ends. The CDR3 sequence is CAWSVLSTDTQYF. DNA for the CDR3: TGTGCCTGGAGTGTCCTTAGCACAGATACGCAGTATTTT.

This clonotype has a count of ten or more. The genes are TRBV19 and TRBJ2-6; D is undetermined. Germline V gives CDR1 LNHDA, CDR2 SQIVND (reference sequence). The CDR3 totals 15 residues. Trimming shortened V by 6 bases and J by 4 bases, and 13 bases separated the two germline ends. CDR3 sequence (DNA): TGTGCCAGTAGGGGCAGACCCTACGGGGCCAACGTCCTGACTTTC. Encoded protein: CASRGRPYGANVLTF.

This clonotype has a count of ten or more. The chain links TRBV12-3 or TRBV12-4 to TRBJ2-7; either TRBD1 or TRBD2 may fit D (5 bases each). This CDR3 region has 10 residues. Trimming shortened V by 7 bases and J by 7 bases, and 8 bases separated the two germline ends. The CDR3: CASTWGEQYF. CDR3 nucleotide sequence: TGTGCCAGCACCTGGGGGGAGCAGTACTTC.

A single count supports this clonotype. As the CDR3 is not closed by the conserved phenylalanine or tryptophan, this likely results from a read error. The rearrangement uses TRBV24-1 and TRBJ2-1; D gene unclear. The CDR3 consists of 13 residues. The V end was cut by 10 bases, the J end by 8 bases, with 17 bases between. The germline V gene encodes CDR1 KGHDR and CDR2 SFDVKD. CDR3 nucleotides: TGTGCCACGTCGGGCAGAATCCAGGATGAGCAGTTCCTC. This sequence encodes CATSGRIQDEQFL.

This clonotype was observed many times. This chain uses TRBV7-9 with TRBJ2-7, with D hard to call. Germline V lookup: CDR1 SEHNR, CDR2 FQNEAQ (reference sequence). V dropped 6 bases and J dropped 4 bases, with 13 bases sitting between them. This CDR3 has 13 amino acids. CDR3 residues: CASRPGPKYEQYF. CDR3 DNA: TGTGCCAGCAGACCTGGCCCCAAGTACGAGCAGTACTTC.

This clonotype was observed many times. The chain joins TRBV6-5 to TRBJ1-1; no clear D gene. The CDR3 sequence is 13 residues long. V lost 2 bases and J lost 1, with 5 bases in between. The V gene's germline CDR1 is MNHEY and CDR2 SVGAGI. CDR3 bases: TGTGCCAGCAGTTACGACCGGAACACTGAAGCTTTCTTT. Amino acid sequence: CASSYDRNTEAFF.

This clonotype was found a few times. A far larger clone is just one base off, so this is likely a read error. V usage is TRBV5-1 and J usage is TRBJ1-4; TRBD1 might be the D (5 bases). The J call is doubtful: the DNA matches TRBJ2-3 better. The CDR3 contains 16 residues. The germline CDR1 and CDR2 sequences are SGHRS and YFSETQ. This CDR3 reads CASSLEQAARADMQYF. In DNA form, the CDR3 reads TGCGCCAGCAGCTTGGAACAGGCCGCCAGAGCAGATATGCAGTATTTT.